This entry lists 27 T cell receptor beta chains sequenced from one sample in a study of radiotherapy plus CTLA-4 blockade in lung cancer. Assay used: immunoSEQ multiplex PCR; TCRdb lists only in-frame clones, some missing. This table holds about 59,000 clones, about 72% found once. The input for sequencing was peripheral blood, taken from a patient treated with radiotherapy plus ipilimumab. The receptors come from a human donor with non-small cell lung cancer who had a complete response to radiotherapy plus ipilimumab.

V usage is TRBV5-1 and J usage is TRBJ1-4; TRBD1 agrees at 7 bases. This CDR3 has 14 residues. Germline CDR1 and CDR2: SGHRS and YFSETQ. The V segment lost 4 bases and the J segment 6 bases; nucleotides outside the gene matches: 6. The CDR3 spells CASSALDRDEKLFF. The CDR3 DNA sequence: TGCGCCAGCAGCGCCCTCGACAGGGATGAAAAACTGTTTTTT. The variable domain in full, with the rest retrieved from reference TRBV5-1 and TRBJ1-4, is KAGVTQTPRYLIKTRGQQVTLSCSPISGHRSVSWYQQTPGQGLQFLFEYFSETQRNKGNFPGRFSGRQFSNSRSEMNVSTLELGDSALYLCASSALDRDEKLFFGSGTQLSVL.

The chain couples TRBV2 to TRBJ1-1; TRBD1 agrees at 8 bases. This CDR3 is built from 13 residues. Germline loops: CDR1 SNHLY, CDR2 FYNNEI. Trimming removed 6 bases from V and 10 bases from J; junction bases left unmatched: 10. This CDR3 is CASSPDFGQGAFF. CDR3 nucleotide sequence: TGTGCCAGCAGCCCCGACTTCGGACAGGGAGCTTTCTTT. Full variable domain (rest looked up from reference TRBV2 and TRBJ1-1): EPEVTQTPSHQVTQMGQEVILRCVPISNHLYFYWYRQILGQKVEFLVSFYNNEISEKSEIFDDQFSVERPDGSNFTLKIRSTKLEDSAMYFCASSPDFGQGAFFGQGTRLTVV.

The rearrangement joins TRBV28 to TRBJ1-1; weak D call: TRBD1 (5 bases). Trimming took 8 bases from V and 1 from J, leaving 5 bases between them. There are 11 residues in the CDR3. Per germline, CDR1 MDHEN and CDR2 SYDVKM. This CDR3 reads CASQGNTEAFF. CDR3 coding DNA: TGTGCCAGCCAGGGGAACACTGAAGCTTTCTTT. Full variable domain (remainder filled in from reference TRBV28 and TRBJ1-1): DVKVTQSSRYLVKRTGEKVFLECVQDMDHENMFWYRQDPGLGLRLIYFSYDVKMKEKGDIPEGYSVSREKKERFSLILESASTNQTSMYLCASQGNTEAFFGQGTRLTVV.

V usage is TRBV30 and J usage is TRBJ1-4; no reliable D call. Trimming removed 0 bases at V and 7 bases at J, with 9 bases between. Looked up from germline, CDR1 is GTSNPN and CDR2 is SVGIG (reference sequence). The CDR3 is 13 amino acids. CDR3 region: CAWSVRSGEKLFF. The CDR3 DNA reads TGTGCCTGGAGTGTACGATCAGGTGAAAAACTGTTTTTT.

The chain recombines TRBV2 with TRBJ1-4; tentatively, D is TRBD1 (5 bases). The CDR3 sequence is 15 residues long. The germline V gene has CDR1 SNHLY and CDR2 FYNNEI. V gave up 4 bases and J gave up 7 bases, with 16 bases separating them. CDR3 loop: CASSAEAGLGEKLFF. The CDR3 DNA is TGTGCCAGCAGTGCCGAGGCAGGGTTGGGTGAAAAACTGTTTTTT.

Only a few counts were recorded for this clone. The CDR3 here is CAISESGTSAYEQYF. In nucleotides, the CDR3 is TGTGCCATCAGTGAGTCGGGGACTAGCGCGTACGAGCAGTACTTC. The chain uses TRBV10-3 and TRBJ2-7, with 10 bases aligning to TRBD2. The CDR3 sequence is 15 residues long. CDR1 and CDR2 from the germline V gene are ENHRY and SYGVKD. With 0 bases clipped from V and 4 bases from J, the junction kept 3 bases outside the gene matches.

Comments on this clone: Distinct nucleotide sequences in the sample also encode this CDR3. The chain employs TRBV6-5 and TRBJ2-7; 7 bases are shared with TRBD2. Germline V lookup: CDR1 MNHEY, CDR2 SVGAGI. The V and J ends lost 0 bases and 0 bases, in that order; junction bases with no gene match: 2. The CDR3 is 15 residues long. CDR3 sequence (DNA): TGTGCCAGCAGTTACTCCGGGGGGAGCTCCTACGAGCAGTACTTC. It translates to CASSYSGGSSYEQYF.

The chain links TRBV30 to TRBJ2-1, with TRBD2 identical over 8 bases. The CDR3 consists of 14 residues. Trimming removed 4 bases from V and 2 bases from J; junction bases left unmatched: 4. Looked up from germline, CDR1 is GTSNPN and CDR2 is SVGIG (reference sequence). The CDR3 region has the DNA TGTGCCTGGAATCAGGGACTAGCCTACAATGAGCAGTTCTTC. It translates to CAWNQGLAYNEQFF.

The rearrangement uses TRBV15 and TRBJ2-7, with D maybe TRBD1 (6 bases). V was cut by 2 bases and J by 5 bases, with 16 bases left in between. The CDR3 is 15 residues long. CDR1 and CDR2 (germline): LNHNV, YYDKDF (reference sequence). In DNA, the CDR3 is TGTGCCACCAGCAGATCAGGGACACCTACCAACGAGCAGTACTTC. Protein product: CATSRSGTPTNEQYF.

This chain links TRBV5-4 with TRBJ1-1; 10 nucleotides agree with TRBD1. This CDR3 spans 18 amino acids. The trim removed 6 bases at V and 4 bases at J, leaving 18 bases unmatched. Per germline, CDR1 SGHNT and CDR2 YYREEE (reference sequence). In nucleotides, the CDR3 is TGTGCCAGCACCCACGATGGGACAGGGGTATTTCGTGGCACTGAAGCTTTCTTT. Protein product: CASTHDGTGVFRGTEAFF.

The CDR3 DNA sequence: TGTGCCAGCAGTTTATTATACAGGGGAAATGAGCAGTTCTTC. Its translation: CASSLLYRGNEQFF. This chain links TRBV28 with TRBJ2-1; 7 bases agree with TRBD1. From germline, CDR1 is MDHEN and CDR2 SYDVKM. Losses at the gene ends were 1 base for V and 7 bases for J; bases not matched to a gene: 4. This CDR3 comprises 14 residues.

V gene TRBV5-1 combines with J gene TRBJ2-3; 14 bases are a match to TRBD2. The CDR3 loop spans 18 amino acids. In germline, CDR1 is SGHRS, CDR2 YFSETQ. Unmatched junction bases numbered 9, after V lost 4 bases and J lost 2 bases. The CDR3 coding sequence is TGCGCCAGCAGCCCCGGGACTAGCGGGGGCCTTATCACAGATACGCAGTATTTT. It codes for CASSPGTSGGLITDTQYF.

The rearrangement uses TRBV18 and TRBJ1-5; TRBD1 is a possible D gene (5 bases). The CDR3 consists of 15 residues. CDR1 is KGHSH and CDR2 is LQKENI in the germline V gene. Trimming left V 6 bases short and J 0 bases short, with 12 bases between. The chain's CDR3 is CASSRFRDSNQPQHF. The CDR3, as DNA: TGTGCCAGCTCCCGCTTCAGGGATAGCAATCAGCCCCAGCATTTT.

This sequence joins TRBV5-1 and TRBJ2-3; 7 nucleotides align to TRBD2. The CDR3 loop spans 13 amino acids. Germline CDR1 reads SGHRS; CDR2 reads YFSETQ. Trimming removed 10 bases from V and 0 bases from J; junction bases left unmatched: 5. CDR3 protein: CACGTTSTDTQYF. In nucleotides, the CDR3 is TGCGCCTGCGGGACTACTAGCACAGATACGCAGTATTTT. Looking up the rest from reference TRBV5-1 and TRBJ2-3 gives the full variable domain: KAGVTQTPRYLIKTRGQQVTLSCSPISGHRSVSWYQQTPGQGLQFLFEYFSETQRNKGNFPGRFSGRQFSNSRSEMNVSTLELGDSALYLCACGTTSTDTQYFGPGTRLTVL.

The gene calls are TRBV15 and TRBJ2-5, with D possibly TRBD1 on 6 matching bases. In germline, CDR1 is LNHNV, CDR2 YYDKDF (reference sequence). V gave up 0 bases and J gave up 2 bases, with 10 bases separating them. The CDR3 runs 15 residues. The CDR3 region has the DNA TGTGCCACCAGCAGAGAGAGGACAGATCAAGAGACCCAGTACTTC. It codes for CATSRERTDQETQYF.

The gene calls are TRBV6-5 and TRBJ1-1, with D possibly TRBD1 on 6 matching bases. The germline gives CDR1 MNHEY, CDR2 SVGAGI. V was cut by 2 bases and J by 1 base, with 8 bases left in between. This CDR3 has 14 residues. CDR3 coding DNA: TGTGCCAGCAGTTACACAGGGCAGAACACTGAAGCTTTCTTT. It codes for CASSYTGQNTEAFF.

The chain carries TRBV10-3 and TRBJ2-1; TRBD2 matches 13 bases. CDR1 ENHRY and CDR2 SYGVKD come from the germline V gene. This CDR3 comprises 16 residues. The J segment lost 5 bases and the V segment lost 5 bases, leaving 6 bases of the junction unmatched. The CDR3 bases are TGTGCCATCAGTTCTCTCGGGACTAGCGGGAACAATGAGCAGTTCTTC. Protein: CAISSLGTSGNNEQFF.

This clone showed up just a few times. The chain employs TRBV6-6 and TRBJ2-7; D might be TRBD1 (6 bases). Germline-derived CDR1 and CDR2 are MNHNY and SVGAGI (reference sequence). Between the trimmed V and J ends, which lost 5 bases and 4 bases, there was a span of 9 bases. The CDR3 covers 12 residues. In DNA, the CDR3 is TGTGCCAGCAGTCCACAGGGTTACGAGCAGTACTTC. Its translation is CASSPQGYEQYF.

CDR3 protein: CASSLAERDRLNYGYTF. CDR3 DNA sequence: TGTGCCAGCAGCTTAGCGGAACGGGACAGACTTAACTATGGCTACACCTTC. The rearrangement links TRBV7-9 to TRBJ1-2, with TRBD1 matching over 7 bases. J gave up 1 base and V 0 bases, and 8 bases lay outside the gene matches. The CDR3 extends over 17 amino acids. Germline V lookup: CDR1 SEHNR, CDR2 FQNEAQ (reference sequence).

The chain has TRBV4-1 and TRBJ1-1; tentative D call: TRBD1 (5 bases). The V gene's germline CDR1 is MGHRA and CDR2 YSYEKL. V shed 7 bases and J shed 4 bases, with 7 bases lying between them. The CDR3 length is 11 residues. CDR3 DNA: TGCGCCAGCATAAGGGGCACTGAAGCTTTCTTT. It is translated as CASIRGTEAFF.

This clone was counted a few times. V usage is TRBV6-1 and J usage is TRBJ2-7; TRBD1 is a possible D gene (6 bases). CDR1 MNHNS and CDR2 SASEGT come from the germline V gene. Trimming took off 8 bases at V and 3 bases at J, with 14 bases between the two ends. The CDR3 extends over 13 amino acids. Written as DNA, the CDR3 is TGTGCCAGCTCTTCAGGGGTGGGCTACGAGCAGTACTTC. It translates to CASSSGVGYEQYF.

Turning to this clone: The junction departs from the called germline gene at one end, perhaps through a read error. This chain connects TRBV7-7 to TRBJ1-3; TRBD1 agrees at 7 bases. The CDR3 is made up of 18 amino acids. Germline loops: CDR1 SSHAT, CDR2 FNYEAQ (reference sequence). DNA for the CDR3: TGTGCTAGCACCTCACCCCCCCCAGGGGGAGCGTCTGGAAACACCATATATTTT. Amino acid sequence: CASTSPPPGGASGNTIYF.

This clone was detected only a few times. The CDR3 here is CASSSSGTPNREQYF. The CDR3 bases are TGTGCCAGCAGCTCCTCCGGGACACCTAATAGGGAGCAGTACTTC. The chain employs TRBV28 and TRBJ2-7; weak D call: TRBD1 (6 bases). The CDR3 contains 15 residues. Trimming pared 6 bases from V and 7 bases from J, leaving 22 bases between. CDR1 is MDHEN and CDR2 is SYDVKM in the germline V gene.

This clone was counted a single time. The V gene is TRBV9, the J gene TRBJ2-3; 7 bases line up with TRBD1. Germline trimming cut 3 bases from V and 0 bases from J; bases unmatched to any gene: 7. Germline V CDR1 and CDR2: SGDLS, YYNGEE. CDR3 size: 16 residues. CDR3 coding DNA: TGTGCCAGCAGCGCACCGACAGGGTTCAGCACAGATACGCAGTATTTT. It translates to CASSAPTGFSTDTQYF.

The CDR3 DNA reads as TGCGCCAGCAGGGAAGCGGTCTCCTACGAGCAGTACTTC. This encodes CASREAVSYEQYF. The V and J genes are TRBV5-1 and TRBJ2-5, with a weak D call TRBD2 (5 bases). The closer fit of TRBJ2-7 to the DNA end suggests the J call may be wrong. The CDR3 totals 13 residues. The germline gives CDR1 SGHRS, CDR2 YFSETQ.

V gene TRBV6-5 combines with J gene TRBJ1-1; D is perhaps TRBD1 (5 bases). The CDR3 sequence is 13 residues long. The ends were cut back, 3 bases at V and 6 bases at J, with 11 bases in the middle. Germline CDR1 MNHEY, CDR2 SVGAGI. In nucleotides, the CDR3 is TGTGCCAGCAGTTATGGGGCGGTCGCTGAAGCTTTCTTT. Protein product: CASSYGAVAEAFF.

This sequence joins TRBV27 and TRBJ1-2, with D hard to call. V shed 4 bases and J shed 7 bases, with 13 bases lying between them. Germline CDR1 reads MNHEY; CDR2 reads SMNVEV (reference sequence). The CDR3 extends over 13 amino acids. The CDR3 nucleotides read TGTGCCAGCAGTTCGTCGGGGTATCTTGGCTACACCTTC. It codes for CASSSSGYLGYTF.